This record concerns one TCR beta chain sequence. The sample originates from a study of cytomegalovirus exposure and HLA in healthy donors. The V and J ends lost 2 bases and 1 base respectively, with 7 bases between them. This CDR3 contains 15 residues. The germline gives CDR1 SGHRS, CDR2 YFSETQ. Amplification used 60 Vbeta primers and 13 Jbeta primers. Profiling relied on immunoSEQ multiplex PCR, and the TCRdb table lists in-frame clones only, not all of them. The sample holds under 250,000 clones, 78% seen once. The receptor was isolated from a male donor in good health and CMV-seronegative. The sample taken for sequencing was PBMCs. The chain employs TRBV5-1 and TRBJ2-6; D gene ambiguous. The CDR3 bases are TGCGCCAGCAGCTTACTGCCATCTGGGGCCAACGTCCTGACTTTC. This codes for CASSLLPSGANVLTF.